These 5 T cell receptor beta chains came from one sample sequenced in a study of technical replicates of blood from several donors. The assay was immunoSEQ multiplex PCR, and TCRdb's table has in-frame clones only and misses some. The table lists about 62,000 clones, around nine tenths of them singletons. Sequences were obtained from PBMCs. The receptors shown here come from a human donor in good health. Some clones in this sample may be carry-over from other donors' samples.

The chain recombines TRBV18 with TRBJ1-2; D may be TRBD1 (6 bases). The CDR3 loop spans 15 amino acids. CDR1 KGHSH and CDR2 LQKENI come from the germline V gene. Trimming took off 1 base at V and 7 bases at J, with 16 bases between the two ends. CDR3 coding DNA: TGTGCCAGCTCACCACAAACAGGGTCTATGGGTGGCTACACCTTC. It translates to CASSPQTGSMGGYTF. Drawing the rest from reference TRBV18 and TRBJ1-2, the complete variable domain is NAGVMQNPRHLVRRRGQEARLRCSPMKGHSHVYWYRQLPEEGLKFMVYLQKENIIDESGMPKERFSAEFPKEGPSILRIQQVVRGDSAAYFCASSPQTGSMGGYTFGSGTRLTVV.

V gene TRBV29-1 combines with J gene TRBJ2-5, with a possible D match to TRBD2 (6 bases). The CDR3 is 13 amino acids. V lost 5 bases and J lost 4, with 14 bases in between. The germline V gene encodes CDR1 SQVTM and CDR2 ANQGSEA. Here the CDR3 reads CSVRGWGTETQYF. In DNA, the CDR3 is TGCAGCGTTCGGGGGTGGGGCACAGAGACCCAGTACTTC.

This clone appeared a single time. The rearrangement uses TRBV28 and TRBJ2-7, with D perhaps TRBD1 (6 bases). The CDR3 extends over 14 amino acids. From germline, CDR1 is MDHEN and CDR2 SYDVKM. Deletions cut 3 bases from V and 9 bases from J, with 18 bases between. CDR3 sequence reads: CASSLNGQSVWQYF. Written as DNA, the CDR3 is TGTGCCAGCAGTTTGAACGGACAGTCAGTATGGCAGTACTTC.

The rearrangement uses TRBV29-1 and TRBJ1-2; the match to TRBD1 covers 7 bases. Germline lookup yields CDR1 SQVTM and CDR2 ANQGSEA. This CDR3 comprises 14 residues. J lost 4 bases, V lost 4 bases, and 9 bases had no gene match. CDR3 residues: CSVGSPGQPYGYTF. The CDR3 coding sequence is TGCAGCGTTGGGAGTCCGGGACAGCCCTATGGCTACACCTTC.

This clone came up a few times. The chain couples TRBV9 to TRBJ2-3; TRBD2 aligns across 11 bases. The junction had 5 bases not matched to a gene; V was cut back by 4 bases and J by 4 bases. CDR3 length equals 15 residues. Germline CDR1 SGDLS, CDR2 YYNGEE. The CDR3 DNA reads TGTGCCAGCAGCACTAGCGGGAGTTCCGCAGATACGCAGTATTTT. Its protein is CASSTSGSSADTQYF.